These 23 T cell receptor beta chains were sequenced from one sample in a study of T cell clonality in common variable immunodeficiency (dated by TCRdb to between 2015 and 2016). Receptors were amplified or captured by the immunoSEQ multiplex PCR assay. Entries here come from immuneACCESS through TCRdb and include only in-frame sequences with V and J called. Some clones fail to appear in such tables; in the studies checked, an unresolved V gene covers under half of the shortfall, and the cause of the remainder is unknown. This sample shows 40,000 to 50,000 clones, and none of them turns up only once. The ten most abundant clones make up around 5.8% of the sample. The paper's findings and limits, for the study overall: CVID TCRbeta sequences were reported to have fewer deletions and N-nucleotide insertions and to lack highly modified clones with 13 or more V deletions.

Which antigens these TCRs recognize remains unknown. The specimen was peripheral blood mononuclear cells. These TCRs come from a human donor with common variable immunodeficiency.

Only a few counts were recorded for this clone. Read coverage stops 3 residues before the CDR3 terminus; the germline J gene supplies the remainder. V usage is TRBV6-1 and J usage is TRBJ2-7, with TRBD1 identical over 7 bases. The CDR3 consists of 13 residues. Germline trimming cut 4 bases from V and 3 bases from J; bases unmatched to any gene: 3. Looked up from germline, CDR1 is MNHNS and CDR2 is SASEGT. CDR3 DNA (partial): TGTGCCAGCAGTGCAGGGGGTGGCTACGAG. Translated: CASSAGGGYE. The whole CDR3 region reads CASSAGGGYEQYF.

This clone was seen a handful of times. Sequencing ends 3 residues short of the CDR3 end; the germline J gene provides the rest. V is TRBV20-1 and J is TRBJ2-5; perhaps TRBD2 as D (6 bases). The CDR3 is 12 amino acids. Trimming removed 5 bases at V and 5 bases at J, with 12 bases between. CDR1 and CDR2 from the germline V gene are DFQATT and SNEGSKA (reference sequence). The CDR3 reads CSAQEGRETQYF. Incomplete CDR3 DNA: TGCAGTGCTCAGGAGGGTAGGGAGACC.

The CDR3 bases that were read are TGTGCCAGCTCACCCCTAGGGGGCCAAGGAGAAAAA. Amino acid sequence: CASSPLGGQGEK. The entire CDR3 protein is CASSPLGGQGEKLFF. This chain connects TRBV18 to TRBJ1-4; the match to TRBD1 covers 7 bases. From the germline J gene comes the end of the CDR3, since the read stops 3 residues before it. Germline CDR1 KGHSH, CDR2 LQKENI. This CDR3 is 15 amino acids long. Losses at the gene ends were 3 bases for V and 8 bases for J; bases not matched to a gene: 9.

This clone has more than one count but fewer than ten. The DNA ends 3 residues before the CDR3 does, and the rest of the CDR3 is filled in from the germline J gene. This chain joins TRBV7-9 and TRBJ1-4; 8 bases fit TRBD1. CDR3 length: 15 residues. CDR1 is SEHNR and CDR2 is FQNEAQ in the germline V gene (reference sequence). With 5 bases clipped from V and 7 bases from J, the junction kept 9 bases outside the gene matches. The CDR3 sequence is CASSVVTGASEKLFF. The part of the CDR3 DNA that was read is TGTGCCAGCAGCGTAGTGACAGGGGCGAGTGAAAAA.

This clone has a count of ten or more. Read coverage stops 3 residues before the CDR3 terminus; the germline J gene supplies the remainder. The chain uses TRBV20-1 and TRBJ2-2; 9 bases align to TRBD2. Germline V gene data show CDR1 as DFQATT and CDR2 as SNEGSKA (reference sequence). This CDR3 has 15 residues. With 0 bases clipped from V and 6 bases from J, the junction kept 5 bases outside the gene matches. The part of the CDR3 DNA that was read is TGCAGTGCTAGAGATCGACTAGCGGCGGCCGGGGAG. It encodes CSARDRLAAAGE. The whole CDR3 protein is CSARDRLAAAGELFF.

As for this clone: The read stops 3 residues short of the end of the CDR3; the missing end is completed from the germline J gene. The V gene is TRBV5-1, the J gene TRBJ2-3; D is unresolved. V was cut by 0 bases and J by 0 bases, with 5 bases left in between. Germline values: CDR1 SGHRS, CDR2 YFSETQ. CDR3 length: 14 amino acids. The sequenced part of the CDR3 DNA is TGCGCCAGCAGCTTGGATAGCAGCACAGATACG. Translating gives CASSLDSSTDT. The entire CDR3 protein reads CASSLDSSTDTQYF.

In this sample, this clone turned up a few times. The read comes to an end 3 residues before the CDR3 does, leaving the germline J gene to fill in the end. The chain is built from TRBV4-2 and TRBJ2-7; 9 nucleotides line up with TRBD2. V shed 4 bases, J shed 4 bases, and the junction held 8 bases outside the gene matches. The CDR3 has 15 residues. Germline CDR1 LGHNA, CDR2 YNFKEQ. The sequenced part of the CDR3 DNA is TGTGCCAGCAGCCGGGAGCGGGAGGCCTTGTACGAG. Translated: CASSREREALYE. The CDR3 reads in full as CASSREREALYEQYF.

This clone has at least ten counts. The read terminates 3 residues ahead of where the CDR3 ends, so the germline J gene completes it. This chain joins TRBV20-1 and TRBJ2-2; D may be TRBD2 (6 bases). Germline loops: CDR1 DFQATT, CDR2 SNEGSKA (reference sequence). This CDR3 has 17 amino acids. V was pared by 3 bases and J by 6 bases, with 23 bases between. The sequenced part of the CDR3 DNA is TGCAGTGCTAGGGGTGCGACTAGTAGTGAAATGCCCGGGGAG. Its protein is CSARGATSSEMPGE. From start to end, the CDR3 is CSARGATSSEMPGELFF.

There are many counts of this clone. The read terminates 3 residues before the CDR3 end, so the remaining end is supplied by the germline J gene. V gene TRBV2 combines with J gene TRBJ1-5; D is unresolved. The germline gives CDR1 SNHLY, CDR2 FYNNEI. Trimming left V 1 base short and J 1 base short, with 14 bases between. The CDR3 has 17 amino acids. Here the CDR3 reads CASSEEVGPRSNQPQHF. Incomplete CDR3 DNA: TGTGCCAGCAGTGAAGAGGTGGGCCCCAGGAGCAATCAGCCC. The entire variable domain, with the rest obtained from reference TRBV2 and TRBJ1-5, is as follows: EPEVTQTPSHQVTQMGQEVILRCVPISNHLYFYWYRQILGQKVEFLVSFYNNEISEKSEIFDDQFSVERPDGSNFTLKIRSTKLEDSAMYFCASSEEVGPRSNQPQHFGDGTRLSIL.

CDR3: CASSLGGRYTGELFF. The part of the CDR3 DNA that was read is TGTGCCAGCAGCTTGGGCGGGAGGTACACCGGGGAG. The rearrangement links TRBV13 to TRBJ2-2; 8 bases are a match to TRBD2. With the read ending 3 residues before the CDR3 end, the germline J gene is used to fill in that end. Germline trimming cut 3 bases from V and 3 bases from J; bases unmatched to any gene: 3. The CDR3 has 15 residues. CDR1 is PRHDT and CDR2 is FYEKMQ in the germline V gene (reference sequence).

This clone occurred many times. The read halts 3 residues ahead of the CDR3 end, with the missing end drawn from the germline J gene. The chain employs TRBV18 and TRBJ2-7; 10 bases are a match to TRBD2. The V gene end was trimmed by 0 bases and the J gene end by 2 bases; junction bases not matched to a gene: 10. The CDR3 sequence is 18 residues long. Germline V CDR1 and CDR2: KGHSH, LQKENI. CDR3 region: CASSPPGLAGALTYEQYF. The CDR3 bases that were read are TGTGCCAGCTCACCACCGGGGCTAGCGGGGGCCTTAACCTACGAG.

This clone was counted at least ten times. From the germline J gene comes the end of the CDR3, since the read stops 3 residues before it. The rearrangement joins TRBV10-1 to TRBJ2-3, with D tentatively TRBD1 (6 bases). The germline CDR1 and CDR2 sequences are WNHNN and SYGVQD (reference sequence). V was clipped by 2 bases and J by 4 bases, with 10 bases between them. This CDR3 has 14 amino acids. The CDR3: CASSEVQGADTQYF. Incomplete CDR3 DNA: TGCGCCAGCAGTGAGGTACAGGGCGCAGATACG.

This clone has more than one count but fewer than ten. The read is 3 residues too short to cover the CDR3 end, so that end is filled in from the germline J gene. This sequence joins TRBV19 and TRBJ2-5, with 7 bases identical to TRBD1. The CDR3 spans 17 residues. V was clipped by 2 bases and J by 5 bases; unmatched bases: 14. Germline-derived CDR1 and CDR2 are LNHDA and SQIVND (reference sequence). The sequenced part of the CDR3 DNA is TGTGCCAGTAGTATATCAAACCGACAGGGTGGTTTGGAGACC. Amino acids: CASSISNRQGGLET. The whole CDR3 reads CASSISNRQGGLETQYF.

This clone has only a few counts. This CDR3 reads CASKVRISNEQFF. The CDR3 DNA, read in part, is TGTGCCAGCAAGGTCAGAATCTCCAATGAG. The rearrangement links TRBV2 to TRBJ2-1; D not certain. Read sequence stops 3 residues before the CDR3 end, and the germline J gene provides the missing end. Germline V gene lookup returns CDR1 SNHLY and CDR2 FYNNEI. V lost 7 bases, J lost 6 bases, and 13 bases lay in between. The CDR3 totals 13 residues. The full variable domain, with the rest looked up from reference TRBV2 and TRBJ2-1, is EPEVTQTPSHQVTQMGQEVILRCVPISNHLYFYWYRQILGQKVEFLVSFYNNEISEKSEIFDDQFSVERPDGSNFTLKIRSTKLEDSAMYFCASKVRISNEQFFGPGTRLTVL.

Points on this clone: The CDR3 end falls 3 residues outside the read, so it is completed with the germline J gene. This chain connects TRBV5-1 to TRBJ1-6; D call uncertain. Germline V gene lookup returns CDR1 SGHRS and CDR2 YFSETQ. V was shortened by 0 bases and J by 4 bases, with 8 bases between the two germline ends. This CDR3 is built from 15 residues. The covered CDR3 bases are TGCGCCAGCAGCTTGGAACAGCTATATAATTCACCC. Encoded protein: CASSLEQLYNSP. The entire CDR3 protein reads CASSLEQLYNSPLHF.

Ten or more counts support this clone. Sequencing ends 3 residues short of the CDR3 end; the germline J gene provides the rest. This chain joins TRBV18 and TRBJ2-4, with D perhaps TRBD2 (5 bases). This CDR3 contains 16 residues. V lost 0 bases and J 0 bases, leaving 9 bases between the germline ends. The germline V gene has CDR1 KGHSH and CDR2 LQKENI. CDR3 protein: CASSPPTGIAKNIQYF. The sequenced CDR3 bases are TGTGCCAGCTCACCACCGACGGGGATAGCCAAAAACATT.

This clone was counted only a few times. The read gets to within 3 residues of the CDR3 end, and the germline J gene fills in the rest. The rearrangement links TRBV19 to TRBJ1-2; TRBD1 matches at 7 bases. The CDR3 contains 12 residues. Germline CDR1 and CDR2: LNHDA and SQIVND (reference sequence). V shed 8 bases, J shed 4 bases, and the junction held 4 bases outside the gene matches. The CDR3: CASDYRGYGYTF. CDR3 DNA (partial): TGTGCCAGTGATTACAGGGGCTATGGC.

This clone was seen repeatedly, ten times or more. CDR3 region: CASSLSSTDTQYF. The CDR3 DNA, read in part, is TGCGCCAGCAGCCTCTCTAGCACAGATACG. This chain connects TRBV5-1 to TRBJ2-3, with unresolved D. The CDR3 end lies 3 residues beyond the end of the read and is filled in from the germline J gene. The CDR3 is made up of 13 amino acids. V was clipped by 4 bases and J by 0 bases, with 6 bases between them. The V gene's germline CDR1 is SGHRS and CDR2 YFSETQ.

This clone has a handful of counts. With the read ending 3 residues before the CDR3 end, the germline J gene is used to fill in that end. The V call is TRBV19, the J call TRBJ2-3, with D perhaps given as TRBD1 or TRBD2 (6 bases each). Germline CDR1 LNHDA, CDR2 SQIVND (reference sequence). The CDR3 covers 16 residues. V was pared by 2 bases and J by 0 bases, with 12 bases between. Here the CDR3 reads CASSITEGTSTDTQYF. Partial CDR3 DNA: TGTGCCAGTAGTATAACGGAGGGGACAAGCACAGATACG.

This clone has more than one count but fewer than ten. The CDR3 here is CASSHTGGWTEAFF. CDR3 DNA, as far as it was read: TGTGCCAGCAGTCATACAGGGGGATGGACTGAA. V is TRBV7-6 and J is TRBJ1-1; 8 bases agree with TRBD1. The CDR3 extends 3 residues past the end of the read, so its final part is completed from the germline J gene. CDR1 SGHVS and CDR2 FNYEAQ come from the germline V gene. The CDR3 contains 14 residues. With V trimmed by 6 bases and J by 5 bases, 8 bases remained unmatched.

A note on this clone: The read ends 3 residues shy of where the CDR3 ends; the end is completed using the germline J gene. V gene TRBV7-6 combines with J gene TRBJ2-7; D unresolved. Germline CDR1 is SGHVS and CDR2 is FNYEAQ. Trimming shortened V by 1 base and J by 2 bases, and 9 bases separated the two germline ends. This CDR3 spans 14 amino acids. The DNA read from the CDR3 is TGTGCCAGCAGCTTAGGTTCGGTACCCTACGAG. Protein sequence: CASSLGSVPYE. The entire CDR3 is CASSLGSVPYEQYF.

This clone was seen repeatedly, ten times or more. From the germline J gene comes the end of the CDR3, since the read stops 3 residues before it. The J gene is TRBJ1-3, the V gene TRBV7-9; perhaps TRBD1 as D (5 bases). CDR1 and CDR2 from the germline V gene are SEHNR and FQNEAQ (reference sequence). V was cut by 5 bases and J by 6 bases, with 17 bases left in between. There are 15 residues in the CDR3. This CDR3 reads CASSVGRWGKNTIYF. The CDR3 bases that were read are TGTGCCAGCAGCGTGGGTCGTTGGGGCAAAAACACC.

Worth noting for this clone: The CDR3 end is not reached by the read, which stops 3 residues before it; the germline J gene fills it in. The chain employs TRBV18 and TRBJ2-5, with D perhaps matching TRBD1 (6 bases). The germline CDR1 and CDR2 sequences are KGHSH and LQKENI. V was cut by 2 bases and J by 5 bases, with 12 bases left in between. The CDR3 is made up of 14 amino acids. CDR3 DNA, as far as it was read: TGTGCCAGCTCACCAGCTGGGGGCCGGGAGACC. This encodes CASSPAGGRET. The whole CDR3 reads CASSPAGGRETQYF.